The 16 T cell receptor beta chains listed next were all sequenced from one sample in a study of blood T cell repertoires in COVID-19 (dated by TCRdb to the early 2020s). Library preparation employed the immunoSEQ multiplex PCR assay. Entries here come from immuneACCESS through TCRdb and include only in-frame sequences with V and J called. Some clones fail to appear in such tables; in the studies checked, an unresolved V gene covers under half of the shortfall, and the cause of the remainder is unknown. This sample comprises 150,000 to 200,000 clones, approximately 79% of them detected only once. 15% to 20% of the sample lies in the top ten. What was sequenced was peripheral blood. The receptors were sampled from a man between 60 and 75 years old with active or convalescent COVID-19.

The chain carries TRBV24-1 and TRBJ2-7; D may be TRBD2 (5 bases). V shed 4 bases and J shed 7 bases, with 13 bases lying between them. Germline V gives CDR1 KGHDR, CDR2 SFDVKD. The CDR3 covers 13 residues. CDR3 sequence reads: CATSETGIAEQYF. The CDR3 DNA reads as TGTGCCACCAGTGAGACCGGGATCGCGGAGCAGTACTTC.

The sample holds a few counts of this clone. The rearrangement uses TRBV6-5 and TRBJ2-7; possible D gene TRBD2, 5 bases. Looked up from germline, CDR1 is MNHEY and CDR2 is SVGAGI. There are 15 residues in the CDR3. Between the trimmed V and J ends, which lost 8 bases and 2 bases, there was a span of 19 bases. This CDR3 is CASRPLGSDTYEQYF. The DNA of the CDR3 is TGTGCCAGCCGGCCTTTGGGTAGCGATACCTACGAGCAGTACTTC.

The CDR3 coding sequence is TGTGCCAGTAGTCCCAGCACTAGCGCCCCTGGAGATACGCAGTATTTT. Translated: CASSPSTSAPGDTQYF. The chain links TRBV19 to TRBJ2-3; 7 bases fit TRBD2. The CDR3 loop spans 16 amino acids. After removal of 5 bases from V and 5 bases from J, the junction contained 13 bases not matched to a gene. In germline, CDR1 is LNHDA, CDR2 SQIVND (reference sequence). The complete variable domain, with remaining parts taken from reference TRBV19 and TRBJ2-3, reads DGGITQSPKYLFRKEGQNVTLSCEQNLNHDAMYWYRQDPGQGLRLIYYSQIVNDFQKGDIAEGYSVSREKKESFPLTVTSAQKNPTAFYLCASSPSTSAPGDTQYFGPGTRLTVL.

CDR3 amino acids: CASSWVGGFTDTQYF. In DNA form, the CDR3 reads TGTGCCAGCAGCTGGGTAGGCGGATTCACAGATACGCAGTATTTT. This chain uses TRBV5-5 with TRBJ2-3; D not resolved. Trimming cost V 3 bases and J 2 bases, with 13 bases left between them. Germline loops: CDR1 SGHKS, CDR2 YYEKEE (reference sequence). The CDR3 totals 15 residues.

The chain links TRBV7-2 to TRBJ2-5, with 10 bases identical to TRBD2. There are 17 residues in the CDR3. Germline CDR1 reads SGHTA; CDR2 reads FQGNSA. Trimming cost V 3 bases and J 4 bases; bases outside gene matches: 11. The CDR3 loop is CASSFGLAGDYGETQYF. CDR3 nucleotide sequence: TGTGCCAGCAGCTTTGGTCTAGCGGGAGATTATGGAGAGACCCAGTACTTC. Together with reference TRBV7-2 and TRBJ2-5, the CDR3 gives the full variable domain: GAGVSQSPSNKVTEKGKDVELRCDPISGHTALYWYRQSLGQGLEFLIYFQGNSAPDKSGLPSDRFSAERTGGSVSTLTIQRTQQEDSAVYLCASSFGLAGDYGETQYFGPGTRLLVL.

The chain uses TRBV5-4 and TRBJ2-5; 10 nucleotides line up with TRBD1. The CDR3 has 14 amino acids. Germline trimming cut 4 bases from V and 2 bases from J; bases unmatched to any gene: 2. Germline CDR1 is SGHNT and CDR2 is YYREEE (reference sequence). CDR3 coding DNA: TGTGCCAGCAGCGCGGACAGGGGGCAAGAGACCCAGTACTTC. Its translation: CASSADRGQETQYF. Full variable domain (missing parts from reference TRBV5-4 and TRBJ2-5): ETGVTQSPTHLIKTRGQQVTLRCSSQSGHNTVSWYQQALGQGPQFIFQYYREEENGRGNFPPRFSGLQFPNYSSELNVNALELDDSALYLCASSADRGQETQYFGPGTRLLVL.

CDR3: CASSLVSIQYF. The DNA for the CDR3 is TGTGCCAGCAGCTTAGTCTCCATTCAGTACTTC. This chain links TRBV7-2 with TRBJ2-4, with D uncertain. Germline CDR1 SGHTA, CDR2 FQGNSA. Trimming removed 1 base from V and 9 bases from J, with 4 bases in between. The CDR3 is 11 residues long.

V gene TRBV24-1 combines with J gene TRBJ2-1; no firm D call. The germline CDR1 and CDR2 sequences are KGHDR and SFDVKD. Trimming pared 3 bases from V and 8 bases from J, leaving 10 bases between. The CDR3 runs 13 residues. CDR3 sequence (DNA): TGTGCCACCAGTGATCCCGGGTGGCATGAGCAGTTCTTC. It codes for CATSDPGWHEQFF.

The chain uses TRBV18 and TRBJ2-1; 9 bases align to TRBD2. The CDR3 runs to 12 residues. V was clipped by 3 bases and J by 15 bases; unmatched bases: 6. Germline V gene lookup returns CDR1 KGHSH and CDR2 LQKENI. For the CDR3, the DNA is TGTGCCAGCTCACCTGGAGCGGGAGGCTGGTTCTTC. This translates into CASSPGAGGWFF.

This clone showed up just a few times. CDR3 DNA sequence: TGCGCCAGCAGCCCGGGACGGGGGGGCGATACGCAGTATTTT. It codes for CASSPGRGGDTQYF. The chain is built from TRBV5-1 and TRBJ2-3, with 8 bases lining up with TRBD2. The CDR3 is 14 residues long. Germline CDR1 SGHRS, CDR2 YFSETQ. V was pared by 4 bases and J by 6 bases, with 7 bases of the junction left unmatched.

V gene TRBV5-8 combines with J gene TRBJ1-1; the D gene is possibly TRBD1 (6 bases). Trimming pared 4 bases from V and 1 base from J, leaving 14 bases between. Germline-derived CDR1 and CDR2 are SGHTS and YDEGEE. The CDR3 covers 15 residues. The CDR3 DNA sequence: TGTGCCAGCAGCCTCTCGACAGGTTCGAACACTGAAGCTTTCTTT. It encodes CASSLSTGSNTEAFF.

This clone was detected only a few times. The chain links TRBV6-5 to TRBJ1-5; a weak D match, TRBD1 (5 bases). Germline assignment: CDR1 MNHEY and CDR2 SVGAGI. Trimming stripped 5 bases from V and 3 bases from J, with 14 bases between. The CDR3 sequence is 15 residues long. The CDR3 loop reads CASSPQSGLNQPQHF. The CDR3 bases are TGTGCCAGCAGTCCCCAATCGGGACTCAATCAGCCCCAGCATTTT.

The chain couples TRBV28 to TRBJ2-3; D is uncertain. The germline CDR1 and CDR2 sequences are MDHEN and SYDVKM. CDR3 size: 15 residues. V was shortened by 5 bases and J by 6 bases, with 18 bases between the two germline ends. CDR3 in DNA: TGTGCCAGCAGTCCCCATCGCGGAGCTGGGGATACGCAGTATTTT. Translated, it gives CASSPHRGAGDTQYF.

The DNA for the CDR3 is TGCGCCAGCAGTCTTACAGGGAGCTTGTACGAGCAGTACTTC. Its translation: CASSLTGSLYEQYF. The genes are TRBV23-1 and TRBJ2-7, with D possibly matching TRBD1 (6 bases). TRBV23-1 is an open reading frame, and its role is uncertain. The CDR3 contains 14 residues. The ends were cut back, 4 bases at V and 4 bases at J, with 14 bases in the middle.

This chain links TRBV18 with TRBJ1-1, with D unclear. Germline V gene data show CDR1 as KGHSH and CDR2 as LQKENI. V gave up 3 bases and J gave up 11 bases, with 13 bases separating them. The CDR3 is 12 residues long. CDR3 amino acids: CASSPGGLEAFF. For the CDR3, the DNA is TGTGCCAGCTCACCCGGAGGCCTTGAGGCTTTCTTT.

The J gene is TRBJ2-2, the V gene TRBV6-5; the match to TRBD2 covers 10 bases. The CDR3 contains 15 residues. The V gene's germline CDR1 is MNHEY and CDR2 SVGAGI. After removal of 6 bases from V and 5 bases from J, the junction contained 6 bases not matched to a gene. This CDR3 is CASSASGSGTGELFF. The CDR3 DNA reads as TGTGCCAGCAGCGCTAGCGGGAGTGGAACCGGGGAGCTGTTTTTT.